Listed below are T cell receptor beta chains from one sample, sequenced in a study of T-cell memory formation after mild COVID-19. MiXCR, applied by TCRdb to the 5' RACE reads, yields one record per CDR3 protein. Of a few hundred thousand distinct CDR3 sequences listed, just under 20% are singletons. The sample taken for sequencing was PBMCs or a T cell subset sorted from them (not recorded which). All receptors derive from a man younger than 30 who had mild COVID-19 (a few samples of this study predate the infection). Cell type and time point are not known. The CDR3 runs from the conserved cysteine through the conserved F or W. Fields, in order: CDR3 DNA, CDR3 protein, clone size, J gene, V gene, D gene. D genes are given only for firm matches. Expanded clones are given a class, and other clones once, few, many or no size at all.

TGTGCCAGCAGCTACGGACAGGGGGCGACGCAGTATTTT | CASSYGQGATQYF | few | TRBJ2-3 | TRBV7-2 | TRBD1
TGTGCCAGCTGCCCGGGGGTGTGGGTGGATACGCAGTATTTT | CASCPGVWVDTQYF | NA | TRBJ2-3 | TRBV6-5 | NA
TGCAGTGCTAGAGCCCCATTAGAGGGCAGCTCCTACGAGCAGTACTTC | CSARAPLEGSSYEQYF | NA | TRBJ2-7 | TRBV20-1 | NA
TGTGCCAGCAGCTTGGGGCTAGCGGGGGCGAGCCAAGAGACCCAGTACTTC | CASSLGLAGASQETQYF | NA | TRBJ2-5 | TRBV5-6 | TRBD2
TGTGCCAGCAGCGTAGCGACAAACTCCTACGAGCAGTACTTC | CASSVATNSYEQYF | NA | TRBJ2-7 | TRBV9 | NA
TGTGCCAGCAGCTTGGGGAAGGGCAAAAACATTCAGTACTTC | CASSLGKGKNIQYF | NA | TRBJ2-4 | TRBV5-5 | NA
TGTGCCAGCAGCTCAGCCGGGACAGGGGTTTCCGGGGAGCTGTTTTTT | CASSSAGTGVSGELFF | few | TRBJ2-2 | TRBV7-9 | TRBD1
TGTGCCACCAGTGACTCGACAGGGTATGGCTACACCTTC | CATSDSTGYGYTF | NA | TRBJ1-2 | TRBV24-1 | TRBD1
TGTGCCAGCAGCTTAGACAGGGTGGGAGAGCAGTACTTC | CASSLDRVGEQYF | NA | TRBJ2-7 | TRBV7-2 | NA
TGCGCCAGCAGCCAAGCATCTGCCAGCACAGATACGCAGTATTTT | CASSQASASTDTQYF | few | TRBJ2-3 | TRBV4-1 | NA
TGTGCCAGCTCACCACCGGACAAATCCTACGAGCAGTACTTC | CASSPPDKSYEQYF | few | TRBJ2-7 | TRBV18 | NA
TGTGCCAGCAGCCAGGGATACGATGGCTACACCTTC | CASSQGYDGYTF | few | TRBJ1-2 | TRBV7-2 | NA
TGTGCCAGCAAAGGCAGCCAAGAGACCCAGTACTTC | CASKGSQETQYF | NA | TRBJ2-5 | TRBV2 | NA
TGTGCCAGCAGTTACTTAAGGACAGGGCTTACGGGCTACACCTTC | CASSYLRTGLTGYTF | few | TRBJ1-2 | TRBV6-5 | TRBD1
TGTGCCAGCGGGGGACAGTTCCGGGAAAAACTGTTTTTT | CASGGQFREKLFF | NA | TRBJ1-4 | TRBV7-2 | TRBD1
TGTGCCAGCAGCTTAGAGACTACTAGCTCCCGCACAGATACGCAGTATTTT | CASSLETTSSRTDTQYF | NA | TRBJ2-3 | TRBV7-2 | NA
TGTGCCAGTAGTATAAGGCAGGCCGCTTCCTACGAGCAGTACTTC | CASSIRQAASYEQYF | few | TRBJ2-7 | TRBV19 | NA
TGTGCCAGCAGCTTAGAGAGAGCTAGCCTCTCGGCGACCCAGTACTTC | CASSLERASLSATQYF | few | TRBJ2-5 | TRBV7-9 | NA
TGTGCCAGCAGTTACTTGGCTAGCGGGGGTGGGGGGGAGCTGTTTTTT | CASSYLASGGGGELFF | NA | TRBJ2-2 | TRBV6-5 | TRBD2
TGCGCCAGCAGCTACGGGGGGGCCCAGAACACTGAAGCTTTCTTT | CASSYGGAQNTEAFF | few | TRBJ1-1 | TRBV5-1 | NA
TGCGCCAGCAGCCAAGGGCCTATTGGGGGCGGTCAGCCCCAGCATTTT | CASSQGPIGGGQPQHF | NA | TRBJ1-5 | TRBV4-1 | NA